The clone carrying this T cell receptor (beta chain) came up once. Antigen specificity is unknown. TCR beta was sequenced from blood CD8+ and CD4+ T cells. TEMRA cells were FACS-enriched, with CD8+ and CD4+ T cells isolated negatively. The entry originates in a study of CD8 T cells in Susac syndrome. The study, taken as a whole, reports: As acknowledged by the study, its TCR sequencing and HLA analysis included a relatively small number of individuals.

Reverse transcription used about 0.45 to 1 ug RNA and random hexamers. The method of amplification for TCR beta CDR3 was immunoSEQ multiplex PCR, covering 54 Vbeta and 13 Jbeta. TCRdb itself ran the immunoSEQ multiplex PCR reads through MiXCR, one entry per CDR3 protein. Of approximately 150,000 distinct CDR3 sequences in the sample, roughly 95% were seen once. Germline CDR1 is MGHRA and CDR2 is YSYEKL. CDR3 length equals 15 residues. Trimming shortened V by 4 bases and J by 0 bases, and 12 bases separated the two germline ends. The gene calls are TRBV4-1 and TRBJ1-2; no clear D gene. The clonotype comes from a human donor in good health. The sample comprised CD4+ T cells from PBMCs. CDR3 region: CASSLQTLPNYGYTF. The CDR3, as DNA: TGCGCCAGCAGCCTTCAGACCCTTCCTAACTATGGCTACACCTTC.